This T cell receptor beta chain derives from a study of blood T cell repertoires in COVID-19. CDR1 is SQVTM and CDR2 is ANQGSEA in the germline V gene. This CDR3 region has 11 residues. V dropped 8 bases and J dropped 3 bases, with 11 bases sitting between them. As processed by the authors: Reference gene primers were amplified, and this amplification served to estimate nucleated cell counts. The assay was immunoSEQ multiplex PCR, and TCRdb's table has in-frame clones only and misses some. V, J and clone size derive from that table, while D and trimming were established from the DNA sequence. This sample has approximately 100,000 clones, with 76% found just once.

The source of this sequence is a man of 80 years or more with COVID-19, enrolled during active disease. The chain combines TRBV29-1 with TRBJ2-7; TRBD2 might be the D (5 bases). The sequenced material came from peripheral blood. Here the CDR3 reads CSFRGHYEQYF. DNA for the CDR3: TGCAGCTTCCGGGGTCACTACGAGCAGTACTTC.